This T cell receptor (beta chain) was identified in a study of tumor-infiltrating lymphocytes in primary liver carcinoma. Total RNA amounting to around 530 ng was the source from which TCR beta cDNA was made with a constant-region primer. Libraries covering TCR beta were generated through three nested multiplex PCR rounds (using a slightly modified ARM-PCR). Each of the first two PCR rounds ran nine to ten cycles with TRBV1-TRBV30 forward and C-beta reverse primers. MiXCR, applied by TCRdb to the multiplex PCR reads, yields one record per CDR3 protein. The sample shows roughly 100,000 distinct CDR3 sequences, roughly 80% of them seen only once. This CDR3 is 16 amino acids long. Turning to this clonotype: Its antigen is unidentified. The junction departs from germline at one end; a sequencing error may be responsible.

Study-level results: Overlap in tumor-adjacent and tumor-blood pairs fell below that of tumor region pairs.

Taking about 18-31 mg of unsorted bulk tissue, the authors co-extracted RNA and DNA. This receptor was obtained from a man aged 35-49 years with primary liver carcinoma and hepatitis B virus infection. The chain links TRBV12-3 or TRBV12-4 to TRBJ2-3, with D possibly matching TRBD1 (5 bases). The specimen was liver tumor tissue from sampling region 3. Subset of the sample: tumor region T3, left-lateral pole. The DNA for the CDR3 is TGTGCCAGCAGGTCAGGACACTCGCCAAGCACAGATACCCAGTATTTT. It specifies CASRSGHSPSTDTQYF.